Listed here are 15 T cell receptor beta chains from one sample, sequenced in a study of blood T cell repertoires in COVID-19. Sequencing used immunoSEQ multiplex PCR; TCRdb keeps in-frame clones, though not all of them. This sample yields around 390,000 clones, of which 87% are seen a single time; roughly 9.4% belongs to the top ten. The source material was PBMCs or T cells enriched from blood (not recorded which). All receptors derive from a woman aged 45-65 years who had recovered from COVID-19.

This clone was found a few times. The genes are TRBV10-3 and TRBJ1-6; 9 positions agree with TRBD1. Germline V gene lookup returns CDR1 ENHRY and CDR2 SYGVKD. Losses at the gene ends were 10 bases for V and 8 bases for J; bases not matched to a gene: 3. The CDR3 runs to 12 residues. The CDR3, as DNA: TGTGCCACTAGACAGGGGGATTCACCCCTCCACTTT. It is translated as CATRQGDSPLHF.

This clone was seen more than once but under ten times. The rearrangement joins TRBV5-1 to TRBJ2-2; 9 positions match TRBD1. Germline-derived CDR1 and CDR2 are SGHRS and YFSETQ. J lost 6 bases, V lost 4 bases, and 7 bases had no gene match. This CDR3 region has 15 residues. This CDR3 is CASSVTGGRAGELFF. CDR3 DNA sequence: TGCGCCAGCAGCGTTACAGGGGGCCGTGCCGGGGAGCTGTTTTTT.

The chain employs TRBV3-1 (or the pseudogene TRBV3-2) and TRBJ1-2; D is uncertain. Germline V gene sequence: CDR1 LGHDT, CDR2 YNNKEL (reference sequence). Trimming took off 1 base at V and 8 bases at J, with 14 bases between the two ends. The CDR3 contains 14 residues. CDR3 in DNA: TGTGCCAGCAGCCAAGGGGAGCAGATGAGGGGCTACACCTTC. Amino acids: CASSQGEQMRGYTF.

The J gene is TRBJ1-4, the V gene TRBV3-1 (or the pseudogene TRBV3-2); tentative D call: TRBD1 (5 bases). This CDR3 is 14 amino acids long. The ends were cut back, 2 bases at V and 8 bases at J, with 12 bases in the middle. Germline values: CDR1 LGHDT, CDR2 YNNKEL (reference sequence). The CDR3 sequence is CASSQRGLEEKLFF. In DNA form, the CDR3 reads TGTGCCAGCAGCCAAAGGGGATTAGAAGAAAAACTGTTTTTT.

CDR3 bases: TGCGCCAGCAGCCAAGATAGTTGGGACAGAACTGAAAAACTGTTTTTT. The encoded protein is CASSQDSWDRTEKLFF. The chain joins TRBV4-1 to TRBJ1-4; 7 bases agree with TRBD1. CDR3 size: 16 residues. The germline gives CDR1 MGHRA, CDR2 YSYEKL. Germline trimming cut 0 bases from V and 7 bases from J; bases unmatched to any gene: 8.

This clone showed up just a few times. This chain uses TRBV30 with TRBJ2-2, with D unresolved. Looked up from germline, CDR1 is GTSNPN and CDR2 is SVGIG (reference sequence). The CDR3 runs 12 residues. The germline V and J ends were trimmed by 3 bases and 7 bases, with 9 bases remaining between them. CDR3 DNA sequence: TGTGCCTGGAGCTCCGCGTACGGGGAGCTGTTTTTT. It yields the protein CAWSSAYGELFF.

The CDR3 protein is CASSHGGLGEKLFF. DNA for the CDR3: TGTGCCAGCAGCCACGGGGGGCTAGGGGAAAAACTGTTTTTT. The rearrangement joins TRBV3-1 (or the pseudogene TRBV3-2) to TRBJ1-4; the D gene is possibly TRBD1 (6 bases). V was cut by 3 bases and J by 8 bases, with 13 bases left in between. This CDR3 has 14 residues. Looked up from germline, CDR1 is LGHDT and CDR2 is YNNKEL (reference sequence).

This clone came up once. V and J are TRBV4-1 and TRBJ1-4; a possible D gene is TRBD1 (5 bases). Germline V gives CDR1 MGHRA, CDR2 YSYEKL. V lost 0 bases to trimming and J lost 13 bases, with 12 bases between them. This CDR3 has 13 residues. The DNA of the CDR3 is TGCGCCAGCAGCCAAGATCTTAACAGGCTACTGTTTTTT. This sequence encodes CASSQDLNRLLFF.

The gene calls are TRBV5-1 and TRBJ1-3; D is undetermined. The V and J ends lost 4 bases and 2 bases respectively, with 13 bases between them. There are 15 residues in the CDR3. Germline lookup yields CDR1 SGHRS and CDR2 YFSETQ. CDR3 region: CASSRDFNTGNTIYF. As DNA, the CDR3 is TGCGCCAGCAGCCGCGACTTCAATACTGGAAACACCATATATTTT.

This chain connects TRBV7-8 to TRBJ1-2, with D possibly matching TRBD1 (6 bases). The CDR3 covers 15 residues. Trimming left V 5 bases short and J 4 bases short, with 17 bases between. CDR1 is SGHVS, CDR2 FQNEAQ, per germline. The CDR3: CASSTGTSLGYGYTF. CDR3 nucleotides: TGTGCCAGCAGCACAGGGACAAGCTTAGGCTATGGCTACACCTTC.

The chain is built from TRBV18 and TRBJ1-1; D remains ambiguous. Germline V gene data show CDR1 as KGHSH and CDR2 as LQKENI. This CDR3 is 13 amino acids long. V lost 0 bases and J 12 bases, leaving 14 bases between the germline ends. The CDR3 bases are TGTGCCAGCTCACCACCCCGGATCCTCGGGACTTTCTTT. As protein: CASSPPRILGTFF.

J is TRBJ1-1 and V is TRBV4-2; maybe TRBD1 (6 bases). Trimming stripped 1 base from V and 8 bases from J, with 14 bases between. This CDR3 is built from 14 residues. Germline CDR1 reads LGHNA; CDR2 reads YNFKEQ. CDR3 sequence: CASSQGDRPHEAFF. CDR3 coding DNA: TGTGCCAGCAGCCAAGGAGACAGGCCCCACGAAGCTTTCTTT.

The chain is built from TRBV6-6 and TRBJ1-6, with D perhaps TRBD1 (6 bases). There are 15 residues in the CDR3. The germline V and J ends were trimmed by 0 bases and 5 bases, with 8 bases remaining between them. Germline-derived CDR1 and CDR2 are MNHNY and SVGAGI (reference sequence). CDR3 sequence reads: CASSYSQGHNSPLHF. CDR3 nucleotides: TGTGCCAGCAGTTACTCACAGGGCCATAATTCACCCCTCCACTTT.

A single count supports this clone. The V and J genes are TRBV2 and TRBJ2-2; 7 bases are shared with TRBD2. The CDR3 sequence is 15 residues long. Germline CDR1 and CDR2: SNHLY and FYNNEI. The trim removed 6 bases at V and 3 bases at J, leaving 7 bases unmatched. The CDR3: CASSERGPYTGELFF. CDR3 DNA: TGTGCCAGCAGCGAGCGGGGTCCATACACCGGGGAGCTGTTTTTT.

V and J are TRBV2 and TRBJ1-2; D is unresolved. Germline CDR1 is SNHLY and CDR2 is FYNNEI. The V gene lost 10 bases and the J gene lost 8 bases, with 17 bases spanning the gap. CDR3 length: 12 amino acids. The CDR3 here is CATTEGVSGYTF. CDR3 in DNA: TGTGCCACTACGGAGGGTGTTTCGGGCTACACCTTC.